The 21 T cell receptor beta chains below were found in one sample sequenced in a study of metastatic and nonmetastatic thyroid tumors. Via MiXCR, TCRdb re-called the PCR reads. The sample has almost 85,000 clones, about an eighth seen once; the top ten hold roughly 10%. Each patient went into thyroid surgery without having received any treatment. What was sequenced was tumor tissue. The receptor source for this set is a female donor with papillary thyroid cancer or a benign thyroid nodule (not recorded which). Some clones in this sample may be carry-over from other donors' samples.

This clone has at least ten counts. The rearrangement uses TRBV11-2 and TRBJ2-7, with D tentatively TRBD1 or TRBD2 (5 bases each). This CDR3 region has 14 residues. V shed 5 bases and J shed 3 bases, with 14 bases lying between them. From germline, CDR1 is SGHAT and CDR2 FQNNGV. The CDR3 DNA is TGTGCCAGCAGCCCCGAGGGACGGAACTACGAGCAGTACTTC. As protein: CASSPEGRNYEQYF.

This clone was seen at least ten times. This chain links TRBV6-1 with TRBJ1-5, with D hard to call. V was clipped by 7 bases and J by 6 bases, with 16 bases between them. Germline V lookup: CDR1 MNHNS, CDR2 SASEGT. The CDR3 is 14 residues long. DNA of the CDR3: TGTGCCAGCATTCCCCTAGGCAGCTCTCAGCCCCAGCATTTT. This codes for CASIPLGSSQPQHF.

This clone appeared a few times. A single base separates this from a much larger clone, so it may be a read error. At the DNA level, this CDR3 is encoded by other sequences in the same sample as well. The chain is built from TRBV19 and TRBJ1-1; a possible D gene is TRBD1 (6 bases). Per germline, CDR1 LNHDA and CDR2 SQIVND (reference sequence). Trimming removed 6 bases from V and 1 base from J, with 12 bases in between. This CDR3 has 14 residues. In nucleotides, the CDR3 is TGTGCCAGTAGGTCCGACAGGACGAACACTGAAGCTTTCTTT. As protein: CASRSDRTNTEAFF.

The sample holds many counts of this clone. The chain recombines TRBV28 with TRBJ2-1; TRBD2 matches at 7 bases. The CDR3 is made up of 14 amino acids. Germline loops: CDR1 MDHEN, CDR2 SYDVKM. Trimming cost V 3 bases and J 6 bases; bases outside gene matches: 5. CDR3 region: CASSFTGLPNEQFF. The DNA for the CDR3 is TGTGCCAGCAGTTTCACGGGACTACCCAATGAGCAGTTCTTC.

About this clone itself: The junction shows a germline mismatch at one end, possibly a read error. The chain has TRBV20-1 and TRBJ2-7; D call uncertain. CDR1 DFQATT and CDR2 SNEGSKA come from the germline V gene (reference sequence). The CDR3 covers 14 residues. The CDR3 nucleotides read TGCAGTGCTAGTTTTAACGTCGGCTCCCACGAGCAGTACTTC. Its translation: CSASFNVGSHEQYF.

Of note for this clone: Mismatch with germline at one junction end may stem from a read error. This specimen includes other DNA sequences encoding the same CDR3. The genes are TRBV20-1 and TRBJ1-5; D is possibly TRBD1 (6 bases). This CDR3 has 16 residues. Germline lookup yields CDR1 DFQATT and CDR2 SNEGSKA (reference sequence). CDR3 in amino acids: CSARDPGGFGDQPQHF. The CDR3 DNA follows: TGCAGTGCTAGAGACCCGGGGGGCTTTGGGGATCAGCCCCAGCACTTT.

This clone was detected many times. At one end, the junction sequence differs from germline, possibly due to a read error. The chain recombines TRBV7-7 with TRBJ2-5; tentative D call: TRBD1 (5 bases). Germline assignment: CDR1 SSHAT and CDR2 FNYEAQ (reference sequence). The CDR3 contains 13 residues. CDR3 nucleotide sequence: TGTGCTAGCAGCTTCGGGCACAGGGAGACCCAGTACTTC. Translated, it gives CASSFGHRETQYF.

The table lists this clone with many counts. This chain joins TRBV25-1 and TRBJ1-1; TRBD1 matches at 7 bases. Looked up from germline, CDR1 is MGHDK and CDR2 is SYGVNS. V shed 3 bases, J shed 2 bases, and the junction held 6 bases outside the gene matches. CDR3 length equals 15 residues. CDR3 in amino acids: CASSDWDSYNTEAFF. CDR3 DNA: TGTGCCAGCAGTGACTGGGACAGTTACAACACTGAAGCTTTCTTT. Full variable domain (remainder filled in from reference TRBV25-1 and TRBJ1-1): EADIYQTPRYLVIGTGKKITLECSQTMGHDKMYWYQQDPGMELHLIHYSYGVNSTEKGDLSSESTVSRIRTEHFPLTLESARPSHTSQYLCASSDWDSYNTEAFFGQGTRLTVV.

This chain connects TRBV20-1 to TRBJ2-1, with no clear D. V gave up 3 bases and J gave up 2 bases, with 11 bases separating them. Germline V gives CDR1 DFQATT, CDR2 SNEGSKA (reference sequence). The CDR3 contains 14 residues. The CDR3 region has the DNA TGCAGTGCTAGGCGAGCGATCACCTACAATGAGCAGTTCTTC. Protein product: CSARRAITYNEQFF.

This clone has a count of ten or more. The chain couples TRBV5-1 to TRBJ2-7, with D tentatively TRBD2 (7 bases). From germline, CDR1 is SGHRS and CDR2 YFSETQ. V lost 0 bases and J lost 6, with 16 bases in between. There are 15 residues in the CDR3. The CDR3 loop is CASSLAGGRSSEQYF. DNA of the CDR3: TGCGCCAGCAGCTTGGCCGGGGGGCGGTCGTCCGAGCAGTACTTC. The variable domain in full, with the rest retrieved from reference TRBV5-1 and TRBJ2-7, is KAGVTQTPRYLIKTRGQQVTLSCSPISGHRSVSWYQQTPGQGLQFLFEYFSETQRNKGNFPGRFSGRQFSNSRSEMNVSTLELGDSALYLCASSLAGGRSSEQYFGPGTRLTVT.

There are many counts of this clone. CDR3 protein: CASSAVKGAENEQFF. The CDR3 bases are TGCGCCAGCAGTGCGGTGAAGGGGGCGGAGAATGAGCAGTTCTTC. The chain uses TRBV10-1 and TRBJ2-1; 7 bases map to TRBD1. The V segment lost 4 bases and the J segment 7 bases; nucleotides outside the gene matches: 10. The CDR3 sequence is 15 residues long. Germline assignment: CDR1 WNHNN and CDR2 SYGVQD (reference sequence).

The chain employs TRBV6-1 and TRBJ2-1; D gene ambiguous. The germline V gene has CDR1 MNHNS and CDR2 SASEGT. The V end lost 6 bases, the J end lost 6 bases, and 9 bases lay between the germline ends. CDR3 length equals 12 residues. CDR3 sequence: CASSAKFNEQFF. The CDR3 DNA reads as TGTGCCAGCAGCGCCAAATTCAATGAGCAGTTCTTC.

Many counts were recorded for this clone. The chain uses TRBV19 and TRBJ1-1; D is uncertain. The CDR3 length is 11 residues. Germline CDR1 and CDR2: LNHDA and SQIVND (reference sequence). Trimming took off 8 bases at V and 4 bases at J, with 8 bases between the two ends. The CDR3 nucleotides are TGTGCCAGTGTTGGGAGCACTGAAGCTTTCTTT. This codes for CASVGSTEAFF.

The table lists this clone with a count of one. It may be a read error: a sequence one base away is much more abundant. The rearrangement joins TRBV3-1 to TRBJ2-1; tentatively, D is TRBD2 (5 bases). CDR3 length equals 13 residues. Germline assignment: CDR1 LGHDT and CDR2 YNNKEL (reference sequence). The V end was cut by 1 base, the J end by 8 bases, with 9 bases between. In nucleotides, the CDR3 is TGTGCCAGCAGCCAAGCTCTAGCCTATGAGCAGTTCTTC. Translation gives CASSQALAYEQFF.

This clone was counted only a few times. It may be a read error: a sequence one base away is much more abundant. V usage is TRBV19 and J usage is TRBJ2-3; 7 bases align to TRBD2. V was clipped by 10 bases and J by 3 bases; unmatched bases: 7. The CDR3 covers 13 residues. Germline CDR1 and CDR2: LNHDA and SQIVND (reference sequence). The CDR3 protein is CAISERETDTQYF. In DNA, the CDR3 is TGTGCCATTAGCGAGCGGGAAACAGATACGCAGTATTTT.

This clone has a count of ten or more. The CDR3 protein is CASSIGGTQETQYF. In DNA, the CDR3 is TGTGCCAGTAGTATAGGAGGGACTCAAGAGACCCAGTACTTC. V gene TRBV19 combines with J gene TRBJ2-5; TRBD2 might be the D (6 bases). Germline V gene lookup returns CDR1 LNHDA and CDR2 SQIVND (reference sequence). Trimming left V 1 base short and J 2 bases short, with 8 bases between. This CDR3 has 14 amino acids.

There are many counts of this clone. This rearrangement joins TRBV19 to TRBJ1-1; D call uncertain. This CDR3 comprises 13 residues. Germline CDR1 reads LNHDA; CDR2 reads SQIVND (reference sequence). The ends were cut back, 10 bases at V and 5 bases at J, with 17 bases in the middle. DNA of the CDR3: TGTGCCACCTCTTATGGTCCCAGAACTGAAGCTTTCTTT. Translating gives CATSYGPRTEAFF.

At least ten counts were recorded for this clone. The chain combines TRBV2 with TRBJ2-2; a possible D gene is TRBD2 (5 bases). The CDR3 contains 15 residues. Trimming removed 9 bases from V and 5 bases from J, with 19 bases in between. Germline CDR1 reads SNHLY; CDR2 reads FYNNEI. CDR3 region: CARPTRPPRTGELFF. As DNA, the CDR3 is TGTGCCAGACCTACTAGACCCCCCAGGACCGGGGAGCTGTTTTTT.

This clone was observed many times. J is TRBJ2-7 and V is TRBV11-2; no definite D call. This CDR3 comprises 18 residues. Trimming took 5 bases from V and 2 from J, leaving 25 bases between them. From germline, CDR1 is SGHAT and CDR2 FQNNGV. DNA of the CDR3: TGTGCCAGCAGCGGCGTGCCTTGGCAGAGCCGTCCACCCTACGAGCAGTACTTC. This encodes CASSGVPWQSRPPYEQYF.

This clone showed up many times. This rearrangement joins TRBV5-5 to TRBJ2-3; 7 positions match TRBD1. Per the germline V gene, CDR1 is SGHKS and CDR2 is YYEKEE (reference sequence). The ends lost 4 bases at V and 3 bases at J; junction bases unmatched: 17. The CDR3 loop spans 18 amino acids. This CDR3 reads CASSAFLTRQGATDTQYF. CDR3 nucleotides: TGTGCCAGCAGCGCCTTTTTGACCAGACAGGGTGCGACAGATACGCAGTATTTT.

A remark on this clone: In the same sample, other DNA sequences code for this CDR3. The rearrangement joins TRBV5-1 to TRBJ1-5; D gene uncertain. Trimming left V 3 bases short and J 9 bases short, with 16 bases between. This CDR3 spans 14 amino acids. CDR1 and CDR2 (germline): SGHRS, YFSETQ. The CDR3 region is CASSSGTVRGPQHF. CDR3 nucleotide sequence: TGCGCCAGCAGCTCTGGTACGGTTCGGGGGCCCCAGCATTTT.